These T cell receptor beta chains were read from a single sample in a study of blood T cell repertoires in COVID-19. Sequenced by immunoSEQ multiplex PCR; TCRdb stores in-frame clones only, minus some. The table lists some 180,000 clones, approximately 85% of them singletons, with about 6.3% in the top ten. The sample taken for sequencing was PBMCs or T cells enriched from blood (not recorded which). The receptors were sampled from a man between 40 and 49 years old who had recovered from COVID-19. Both conserved end residues are part of each CDR3. The D gene is left open where the match is weak. Size tells how often a clone was seen (once, few, many) or the class of an expanded clone, and some rows leave it out.

clone size,D gene,J gene,V gene,CDR3 DNA,CDR3 protein
NA,NA,TRBJ2-1,TRBV6-5,TGTGCCAGCACCGGGAGCGGAAATGAGCAGTTCTTC,CASTGSGNEQFF
NA,NA,TRBJ1-2,TRBV15,TGTGCCACCAGCAGCGAATCAGCACAGGGATTAAGCTATGGCTACACCTTC,CATSSESAQGLSYGYTF
NA,NA,TRBJ2-7,TRBV2,TGTGCCTCAAAGGCGGGGTCGTACGGGGACGAGCAGTACTTC,CASKAGSYGDEQYF
few,NA,TRBJ2-5,TRBV27,TGTGCCAGCAGTTTTTGGCGGGACTTAGAGACCCAGTACTTC,CASSFWRDLETQYF
NA,NA,TRBJ2-1,TRBV6-5,TGTGCCAGCAGTTACTCAGGACCAGGCGGGAACAATGAGCAGTTCTTC,CASSYSGPGGNNEQFF
once,NA,TRBJ2-3,TRBV9,TGTGCCAGCAGCGAAGCGGCCACAGATACGCAGTATTTT,CASSEAATDTQYF
NA,NA,TRBJ1-4,TRBV9,TGTGCCAGCAGCGTAGGGCAGTCTAATGAAAAACTGTTTTTT,CASSVGQSNEKLFF
NA,NA,TRBJ2-1,TRBV27,TGTGCCAGCAGTTACCCCGGGAAAAACAATGAGCAGTTCTTC,CASSYPGKNNEQFF
once,TRBD1,TRBJ1-4,TRBV7-9,TGTGCCAGCAGCTTAGGTGGGACAGGGGATAATGAAAAACTGTTTTTT,CASSLGGTGDNEKLFF
once,TRBD1,TRBJ1-2,TRBV7-8,TGTGCCAGCAGCGCTACCTCGGGACAGGGGGCTACTGGCTACACCTTC,CASSATSGQGATGYTF
NA,NA,TRBJ1-6,TRBV20-1,TGCAGTGCTAGTAGAGGGGGGAGGGGTGGCTATAATTCACCCCTCCACTTT,CSASRGGRGGYNSPLHF
NA,NA,TRBJ1-1,TRBV2,TGTGCCAGCAGTGACAGGGGCCGCAGGAACACTGAAGCTTTCTTT,CASSDRGRRNTEAFF
once,NA,TRBJ2-7,TRBV19,TGTGCCAGTAGTATAGGTCTGGGGCCCTACGAGCAGTACTTC,CASSIGLGPYEQYF
NA,NA,TRBJ2-3,TRBV3-1/TRBV3-2,TGTGCCAGCAGCCAAGATCCGGATACGCAGTATTTT,CASSQDPDTQYF
NA,NA,TRBJ2-7,TRBV5-5,TGTGCCAGCAGCCGGGACTACGAGCAGTACTTC,CASSRDYEQYF
NA,TRBD1,TRBJ1-3,TRBV4-1,TGCGCCAGCAGCCTCCTGATCTCACAGGGGCAGACGTCTGGAAACACCATATATTTT,CASSLLISQGQTSGNTIYF
NA,NA,TRBJ1-6,TRBV6-1,TGTGCCAGCAGTGCCCCTGGCGGGGTCATGGATTCACCCCTCCACTTT,CASSAPGGVMDSPLHF
NA,NA,TRBJ1-3,TRBV19,TGTGCCAGCGCTAGGCGGCCGCTCTTTGGAAACACCATATATTTT,CASARRPLFGNTIYF
NA,NA,TRBJ1-1,TRBV12-5,TGTGCTAGTGGTTTGGACACATTGAACACTGAAGCTTTCTTT,CASGLDTLNTEAFF
NA,NA,TRBJ2-7,TRBV9,TGTGCCAGCAGCGTAGATGTCTCAGGGATCGAGCAGTACTTC,CASSVDVSGIEQYF
NA,NA,TRBJ2-2,TRBV7-8,TGTGCCAGCAGCTTTTTGGGGGCAGGGAGAGAGTCCACCGGGGAGCTGTTTTTT,CASSFLGAGRESTGELFF
few,TRBD1,TRBJ1-1,TRBV30,TGTGCCTGTCCAGGGGGCTCGGGCACTGAAGCTTTCTTT,CACPGGSGTEAFF
NA,NA,TRBJ2-1,TRBV29-1,TGCAGCGTAAAGGGGATTGAGCAGTTCTTC,CSVKGIEQFF
NA,NA,TRBJ2-5,TRBV3-1/TRBV3-2,TGTGCCAGCAGCCTTGGAAAGGGGATAGAGGAGACCCAGTACTTC,CASSLGKGIEETQYF
NA,NA,TRBJ1-2,TRBV7-3,TGTGCCAGCAGCTCTTTAGACAGGAACGGCTACACCTTC,CASSSLDRNGYTF
NA,TRBD2,TRBJ2-5,TRBV18,TGTGCCAGCTCACCCCCGGGACTCAGCGGGGGGACACAAGAGACCCAGTACTTC,CASSPPGLSGGTQETQYF
once,NA,TRBJ1-5,TRBV9,TGTGCCAGCAGCACAGGGCCGAATCAGCCCCAGCATTTT,CASSTGPNQPQHF
NA,TRBD1,TRBJ2-7,TRBV27,TGTGCCAGCAGCGAAAAGACAGGGGTGTTCTACGAGCAGTACTTC,CASSEKTGVFYEQYF
NA,TRBD2,TRBJ2-1,TRBV5-4,TGTGCCAGCAGCTTGGCCCGCGGGAGAGGTAATGAGCAGTTCTTC,CASSLARGRGNEQFF
once,NA,TRBJ2-7,TRBV21-1,TGTGCCAGCAGCAAAGTTGATCTCGCCTCAGACAGGCTCGGGTACGAGCAGTACTTC,CASSKVDLASDRLGYEQYF
NA,TRBD2,TRBJ2-1,TRBV3-1/TRBV3-2,TGTGCCAGCAGCCAAATACGATTAGCGGGAGTGTACAATGAGCAGTTCTTC,CASSQIRLAGVYNEQFF
NA,TRBD1,TRBJ1-1,TRBV3-1/TRBV3-2,TGTGCCAGCAGCTGGGGACAGGGTCCTGAAGCTTTCTTT,CASSWGQGPEAFF
NA,NA,TRBJ1-4,TRBV13,TGTGCCAGCAGCTGGAGGGACCTTAACACAGGAAATAATGAAAAACTGTTTTTT,CASSWRDLNTGNNEKLFF
NA,NA,TRBJ2-1,TRBV25-1,TGTGCCAGCAGTGAAAGGGCAGGGCTGTACAATGAGCAGTTCTTC,CASSERAGLYNEQFF
NA,TRBD1,TRBJ2-1,TRBV9,TGTGCCAGCAGCGCCGGGACAGGGGGCTACAATGAGCAGTTCTTC,CASSAGTGGYNEQFF
NA,NA,TRBJ1-1,TRBV28,TGTGCCAGCAGTTCCACACCTCACACTGAAGCTTTCTTT,CASSSTPHTEAFF
NA,NA,TRBJ2-1,TRBV29-1,TGCAGCGTCAGACCCGTAACGGGAGTAGACAATGAGCAGTTCTTC,CSVRPVTGVDNEQFF
NA,NA,TRBJ1-5,TRBV28,TGTGCCAGCACTCCCTCGCCCGGGGGTATAAGCAATCAGCCCCAGCATTTT,CASTPSPGGISNQPQHF
NA,NA,TRBJ2-7,TRBV5-6,TGTGCCAGCAGCTTAGAGATAAACTACGAGCAGTACTTC,CASSLEINYEQYF
NA,TRBD1,TRBJ2-1,TRBV7-9,TGTGCCAGCAGCTTTGAGACAGGGCTGGTTGAGCAGTTCTTC,CASSFETGLVEQFF
NA,TRBD1,TRBJ1-3,TRBV27,TGTGCCAGCAGCCCCTTTGCATCCTACGACAGGGGTGGAAACACCATATATTTT,CASSPFASYDRGGNTIYF
NA,NA,TRBJ1-1,TRBV11-1,TGTGCCAGCAGCTCCTCCAGACCGGGGGTCACTGAAGCTTTCTTT,CASSSSRPGVTEAFF
NA,NA,TRBJ1-5,TRBV6-5,TGTGCCAGCAGTTACTCGAAGTCCGGGGGGGATCAGCCCCAGCATTTT,CASSYSKSGGDQPQHF
NA,TRBD1,TRBJ1-1,TRBV5-6,TGTGCCAGCAGTTCCTACAGGGGGCAACGGAACACTGAAGCTTTCTTT,CASSSYRGQRNTEAFF
NA,NA,TRBJ1-1,TRBV12-2,TGTGCAAGTCGCCCCTTGAGGGGACAGCAACTCACTGAAGCTTTCTTT,CASRPLRGQQLTEAFF
NA,NA,TRBJ1-1,TRBV9,TGTGCCAGCAGCGTAGACGGGAACACTGAAGCTTTCTTT,CASSVDGNTEAFF
once,NA,TRBJ1-3,TRBV30,TGTGCCTGGAGCCTTTCCCTGTTTCTCTCGGGAAACACCATATATTTT,CAWSLSLFLSGNTIYF
once,TRBD2,TRBJ2-1,TRBV5-5,TGTGCCAGCAGCTTACTCGGGGGGGAGTTCTTC,CASSLLGGEFF
once,TRBD1,TRBJ2-3,TRBV3-1/TRBV3-2,TGTGCCAGCAGCCACTCGGACAGGGGGCCAGATACGCAGTATTTT,CASSHSDRGPDTQYF